The T cell receptor (beta chain) described here comes from a study of T and B cells in COVID-19 patients. Each TRB amplification used about 250-550 ng of genomic DNA from blood. The CDR3 totals 14 residues. Germline V gene sequence: CDR1 SGHKS, CDR2 YYEKEE (reference sequence). In the case of this clonotype: At one end the junction does not follow the germline gene, possibly because of a read error.

BIOMED2 TRB-A/B primer pools were used in multiplex TRB PCR. TCRdb called the multiplex PCR reads again in MiXCR, with one record for every CDR3 protein. The sample carries roughly 9,400 distinct CDR3 sequences, around 27% recorded once. The rearrangement uses TRBV5-5 and TRBJ2-1, with D hard to call. The sequenced material came from blood. This TCR came from a human donor who had recovered from COVID-19. CDR3 in amino acids: CASKVGDSYNEQFF. DNA of the CDR3: TGCGCCAGCAAAGTTGGGGATTCCTACAATGAGCAGTTCTTC.